These 15 T cell receptor beta chains share one sample of origin, sequenced in a study of blood T cells in healthy people across ages. Primers used in a second PCR of roughly 6 to 12 cycles were a sample-barcoded 5' primer and a J-beta primer mix. TCRdb used MiXCR to reprocess the 5' RACE reads, holding one entry per CDR3 protein. The table lists about 640,000 distinct CDR3 sequences, approximately 40% of them singletons. Material for sequencing was blood. The receptors were sampled from an elderly man in good health.

The genes are TRBV5-6 and TRBJ1-1, with 12 bases aligning to TRBD1. Trimming removed 0 bases from V and 5 bases from J; junction bases left unmatched: 5. The length of the CDR3 is 16 residues. Germline values: CDR1 SGHDT, CDR2 YYEEEE. CDR3 residues: CASSLGGTGGATEAFF. CDR3 DNA: TGTGCCAGCAGCTTGGGAGGGACAGGGGGCGCGACTGAAGCTTTCTTT.

Here the CDR3 reads CASKGGSLAGANVLTF. The CDR3 DNA sequence: TGTGCCAGCAAAGGGGGGTCGCTTGCTGGGGCCAACGTCCTGACTTTC. V gene TRBV6-2 or TRBV6-3 combines with J gene TRBJ2-6; the D call may be TRBD1 or TRBD2 (6 bases each). Trimming left V 7 bases short and J 2 bases short, with 15 bases between. The germline V gene encodes CDR1 MNHEY and CDR2 SVGEGT. The CDR3 covers 16 residues.

This clonotype was recorded a few times. The V call is TRBV5-1, the J call TRBJ2-7; D perhaps matches TRBD1 (6 bases). The V and J ends lost 1 base and 2 bases respectively, with 10 bases between them. Looked up from germline, CDR1 is SGHRS and CDR2 is YFSETQ. The CDR3 extends over 14 amino acids. The CDR3 sequence: CASSLSGVPYEQYF. The CDR3 DNA reads as TGCGCCAGCAGCTTGTCAGGGGTCCCCTACGAGCAGTACTTC.

To note about this clonotype: At one boundary the junction diverges from the germline segment, which might be a read error. The chain recombines TRBV25-1 with TRBJ2-7; TRBD1 aligns across 9 bases. Germline CDR1 MGHDK, CDR2 SYGVNS. The CDR3 loop spans 16 amino acids. The CDR3 loop reads CACSESGQGKSVEQYF. CDR3 DNA sequence: TGTGCCTGCAGTGAATCCGGACAGGGGAAGTCTGTCGAGCAGTACTTC.

The table lists this clonotype with many counts. The chain combines TRBV6-5 with TRBJ2-5; D call uncertain. This CDR3 has 11 residues. Germline lookup yields CDR1 MNHEY and CDR2 SVGAGI. The germline V and J ends were trimmed by 7 bases and 4 bases, with 7 bases remaining between them. The CDR3 spells CASTLGETQYF. CDR3 bases: TGTGCCAGCACCCTTGGAGAGACCCAGTACTTC.

The chain combines TRBV5-6 with TRBJ1-2, with D unclear. Germline V gene lookup returns CDR1 SGHDT and CDR2 YYEEEE. The length of the CDR3 is 14 residues. V was pared by 2 bases and J by 4 bases, with 12 bases between. CDR3 sequence (DNA): TGTGCCAGCAGCTTCGGCCAGGAAGGCTATGGCTACACCTTC. Protein sequence: CASSFGQEGYGYTF.

This clonotype was counted many times. The chain joins TRBV29-1 to TRBJ2-3; unclear D gene. Per germline, CDR1 SQVTM and CDR2 ANQGSEA. The CDR3 has 14 amino acids. With 7 bases removed from V and 6 bases from J, the gap between germline ends came to 20 bases. CDR3 nucleotides: TGCAGCGCCGACTTCCCCTTGGGGTCGGATACGCAGTATTTT. Amino acid sequence: CSADFPLGSDTQYF.

This clonotype was observed a few times. This chain uses TRBV4-3 with TRBJ2-7; D may match TRBD1 or TRBD2 (5 bases each). The CDR3 has 14 amino acids. The germline V and J ends were trimmed by 4 bases and 3 bases, with 13 bases remaining between them. Germline V gene data show CDR1 as LGHNA and CDR2 as YSLEER. In nucleotides, the CDR3 is TGCGCCAGCAGCCCGGACGGGGACCTCTACGAGCAGTACTTC. Its protein is CASSPDGDLYEQYF.

This clonotype was found a few times. This sequence joins TRBV6-2 or TRBV6-3 and TRBJ2-2; no clear D gene. Deletions cut 6 bases from V and 3 bases from J, with 11 bases between. The CDR3 totals 14 residues. Germline V lookup: CDR1 MNHEY, CDR2 SVGEGT. The CDR3 protein is CASSLLQDTGELFF. In DNA form, the CDR3 reads TGTGCCAGCAGCCTTTTGCAGGACACCGGGGAGCTGTTTTTT.

The V gene is TRBV7-6, the J gene TRBJ2-3; D is perhaps TRBD1 or TRBD2 (7 bases each). V was shortened by 4 bases and J by 9 bases, with 23 bases between the two germline ends. Per germline, CDR1 SGHVS and CDR2 FNYEAQ. This CDR3 is built from 16 residues. CDR3 DNA sequence: TGTGCCAGCAGCTCCCAGGGGGGGGGGCGTTTTCGGACGCAGTATTTT. Its protein product is CASSSQGGGRFRTQYF.

This clonotype has just a few counts. The J gene is TRBJ2-1, the V gene TRBV20-1, with 11 bases that match TRBD2. The CDR3 sequence is 16 residues long. Germline lookup yields CDR1 DFQATT and CDR2 SNEGSKA (reference sequence). Trimming removed 1 base from V and 6 bases from J; junction bases left unmatched: 8. The CDR3, as DNA: TGCAGTGCTAGAGGGGGTAGCGGGAGGGCGGGCAATGAGCAGTTCTTC. This translates into CSARGGSGRAGNEQFF.

This sequence joins TRBV25-1 and TRBJ2-3; 8 nucleotides align to TRBD2. The V and J ends lost 8 bases and 3 bases, in that order; junction bases with no gene match: 10. The CDR3 is 15 amino acids. Germline values: CDR1 MGHDK, CDR2 SYGVNS. The CDR3 loop is CASFREAGATDTQYF. The CDR3 DNA sequence: TGTGCCAGCTTTCGGGAAGCGGGGGCAACAGATACGCAGTATTTT.

This clonotype was picked up a small number of times. The junction departs from germline at one end; a sequencing error may be responsible. This chain joins TRBV6-6 and TRBJ2-5; possible D gene TRBD2, 7 bases. TRBJ2-7 matches the DNA end more closely, so the J call is doubtful. Germline CDR1 MNHNY, CDR2 SVGAGI (reference sequence). This CDR3 comprises 15 residues. The CDR3 bases are TGTGCCAGCAGTTATGGGGGGGGCGTCTCCCACGAGCAGTACTTC. Protein product: CASSYGGGVSHEQYF.

In its sample, this clonotype was seen many times. The CDR3 reads CSAPGTRQETQYF. For the CDR3, the DNA is TGCAGTGCTCCTGGGACTAGACAAGAGACCCAGTACTTC. This sequence joins TRBV20-1 and TRBJ2-5; 8 bases line up with TRBD2. The CDR3 spans 13 residues. Germline V gene sequence: CDR1 DFQATT, CDR2 SNEGSKA (reference sequence). The trim removed 5 bases at V and 2 bases at J, leaving 4 bases unmatched.

In regard to this clonotype: Being one base from a much bigger clone, this may be a read error. The chain recombines TRBV29-1 with TRBJ2-4; TRBD1 is a possible D gene (5 bases). This CDR3 has 14 residues. The V gene's germline CDR1 is SQVTM and CDR2 ANQGSEA. The CDR3 region has the DNA TGCAGCGTTGGGGGCCCTATGGACAAAAACATTCGGTACTTC. Its protein product is CSVGGPMDKNIRYF. Filled out from reference TRBV29-1 and TRBJ2-4, the complete variable domain reads SAVISQKPSRDICQRGTSLTIQCQVDSQVTMMFWYRQQPGQSLTLIATANQGSEATYESGFVIDKFPISRPNLTFSTLTVSNMSPEDSSIYLCSVGGPMDKNIRYFGAGTRLSVL.